This T cell receptor beta chain stems from a study of blood T cell repertoires in COVID-19. Across the study: Acute and convalescent COVID-19 specimens originated in the United States, Italy and Spain. Sources were T cells, B-cell-depleted T cells, or PBMCs; the material itself was cDNA or gDNA.

Per the authors' pipeline: Amplified reference gene primers provided the basis for estimating nucleated cell counts. Using immunoSEQ multiplex PCR, the repertoire was profiled, and TCRdb retains in-frame clones only, with some absent. V and J calls and clone size are those listed in that table; D and trimming were worked out from the DNA. The profile shows about 220,000 clones, 70% to 90% of them singletons. This CDR3 is built from 15 residues. V dropped 4 bases and J dropped 2; count of bases not matched to a gene: 6. Germline assignment: CDR1 SGHRS and CDR2 YFSETQ. This TCR derives from a man aged 50 to 60 who had recovered from COVID-19. The sequenced material came from peripheral blood. This chain connects TRBV5-1 to TRBJ2-7, with 10 bases lining up with TRBD1. For the CDR3, the DNA is TGCGCCAGCAGCCTAGGGACAGGGGCCGCCTACGAGCAGTACTTC. It translates to CASSLGTGAAYEQYF.